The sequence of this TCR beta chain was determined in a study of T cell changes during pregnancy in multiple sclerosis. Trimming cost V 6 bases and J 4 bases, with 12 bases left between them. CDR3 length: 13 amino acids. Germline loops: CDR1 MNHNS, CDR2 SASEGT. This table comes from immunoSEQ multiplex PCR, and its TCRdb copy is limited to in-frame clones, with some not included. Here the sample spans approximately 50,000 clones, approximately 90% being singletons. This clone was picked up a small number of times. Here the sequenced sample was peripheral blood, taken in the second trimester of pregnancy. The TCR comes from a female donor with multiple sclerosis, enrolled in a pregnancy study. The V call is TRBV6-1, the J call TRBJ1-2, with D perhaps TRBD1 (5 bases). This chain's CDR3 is CASSTQETYGYTF. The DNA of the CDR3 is TGTGCCAGCAGCACACAGGAAACCTATGGCTACACCTTC.